This T cell receptor (beta chain) was identified in a study of blood T cell repertoires in COVID-19. Study at large: The samples span acute and convalescent COVID-19 from the United States, Italy and Spain. Sources were T cells, B-cell-depleted T cells, or PBMCs; the material itself was cDNA or gDNA.

CDR3 size: 15 residues. V lost 6 bases, J lost 3 bases, and 15 bases lay in between. Germline V gene data show CDR1 as SNHLY and CDR2 as FYNNEI. As originally analysed: Estimated nucleated cell counts came from reference gene primer amplification. Repertoires were generated with immunoSEQ multiplex PCR, while TCRdb's copy carries only in-frame clones and drops some. V, J and clone size reflect that table, while D and trimming were determined from the DNA. The sample includes about 490,000 clones, approximately 83% seen only once; the top ten take under 4%. The TCR sequence derives from a human donor in a cohort sampled during active COVID-19. The V and J genes are TRBV2 and TRBJ2-1; possibly TRBD1 for D (5 bases). The sample comprised peripheral blood. In DNA, the CDR3 is TGTGCCAGCAGACCCGTGAAGGGGAACTACAATGAGCAGTTCTTC. Protein: CASRPVKGNYNEQFF.